This T cell receptor beta chain was obtained from a study of response to subunit inactivated influenza vaccine. Study-wide findings and caveats: The authors suggested that few new T cells are recruited per seasonal influenza vaccination.

TCRdb re-derived calls from the RT-PCR reads in MiXCR, one entry per CDR3 protein. The sample lists 600,000 to 700,000 distinct CDR3 sequences; less than 15% were seen once. As to this clonotype: Antigen unknown.

Material: PBMCs from blood, obtained 14 days before vaccination. This clonotype originated in a man in his forties or fifties who received an inactivated influenza vaccine.

The CDR3 bases are TGCAGTGCTGGATCGACAGGGGGCATGAGCTCCTACGAGCAGTACTTC. As protein: CSAGSTGGMSSYEQYF. The rearrangement uses TRBV20-1 and TRBJ2-7, with 10 bases that match TRBD1. This CDR3 has 16 residues. V lost 5 bases, J lost 0 bases, and 10 bases stayed unmatched. Germline V gene sequence: CDR1 DFQATT, CDR2 SNEGSKA (reference sequence).